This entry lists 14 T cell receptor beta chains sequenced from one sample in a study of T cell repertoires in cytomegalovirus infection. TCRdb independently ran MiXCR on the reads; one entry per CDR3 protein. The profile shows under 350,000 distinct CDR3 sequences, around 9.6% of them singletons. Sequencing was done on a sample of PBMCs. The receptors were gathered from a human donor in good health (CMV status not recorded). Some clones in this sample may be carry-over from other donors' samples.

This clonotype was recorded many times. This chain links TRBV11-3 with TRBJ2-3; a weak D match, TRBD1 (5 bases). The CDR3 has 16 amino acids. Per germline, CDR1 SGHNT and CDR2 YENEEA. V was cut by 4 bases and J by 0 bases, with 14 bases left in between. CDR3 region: CASSSSGHSSTDTQYF. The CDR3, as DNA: TGTGCCAGCAGCTCAAGTGGACACTCTAGCACAGATACGCAGTATTTT.

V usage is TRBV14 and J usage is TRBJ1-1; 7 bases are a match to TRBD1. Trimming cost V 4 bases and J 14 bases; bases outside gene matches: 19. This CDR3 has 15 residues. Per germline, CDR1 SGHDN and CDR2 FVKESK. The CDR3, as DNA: TGTGCCAGCAGCCCTTCGGGGACAGCCCCTCGTGAAGGGTTCTTT. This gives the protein CASSPSGTAPREGFF.

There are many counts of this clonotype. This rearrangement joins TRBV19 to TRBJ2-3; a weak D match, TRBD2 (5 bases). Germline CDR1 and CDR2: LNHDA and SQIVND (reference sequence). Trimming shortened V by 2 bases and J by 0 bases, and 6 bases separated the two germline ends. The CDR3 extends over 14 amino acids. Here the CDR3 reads CASSISGSTDTQYF. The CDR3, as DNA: TGTGCCAGTAGTATAAGCGGTAGCACAGATACGCAGTATTTT.

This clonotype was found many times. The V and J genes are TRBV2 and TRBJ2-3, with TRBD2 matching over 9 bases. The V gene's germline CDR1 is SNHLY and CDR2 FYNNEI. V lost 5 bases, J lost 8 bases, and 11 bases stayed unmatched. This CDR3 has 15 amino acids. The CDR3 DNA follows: TGTGCCAGCAGTCTAAGCGGGGGGCCTCAGGGTACGCAGTATTTT. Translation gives CASSLSGGPQGTQYF.

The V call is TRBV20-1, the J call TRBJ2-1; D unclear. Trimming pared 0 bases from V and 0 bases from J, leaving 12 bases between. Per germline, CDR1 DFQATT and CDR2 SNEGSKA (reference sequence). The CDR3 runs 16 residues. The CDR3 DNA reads TGCAGTGCTAGAGATGCCAGCCCTGCCTCCTACAATGAGCAGTTCTTC. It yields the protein CSARDASPASYNEQFF.

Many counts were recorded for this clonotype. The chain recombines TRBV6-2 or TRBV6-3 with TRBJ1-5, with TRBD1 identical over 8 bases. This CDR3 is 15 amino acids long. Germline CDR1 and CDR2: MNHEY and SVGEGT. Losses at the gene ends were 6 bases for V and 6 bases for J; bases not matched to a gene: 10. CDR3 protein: CASRLTGDGRQPQHF. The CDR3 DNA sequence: TGTGCCAGCAGGTTGACAGGGGACGGACGTCAGCCCCAGCATTTT.

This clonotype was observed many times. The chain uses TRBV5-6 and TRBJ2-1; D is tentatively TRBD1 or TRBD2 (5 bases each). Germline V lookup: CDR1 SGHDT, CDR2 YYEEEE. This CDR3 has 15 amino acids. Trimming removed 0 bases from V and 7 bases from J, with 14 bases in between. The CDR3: CASSLDLGPGNEQFF. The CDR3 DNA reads TGTGCCAGCAGCTTGGATTTGGGGCCGGGGAATGAGCAGTTCTTC.

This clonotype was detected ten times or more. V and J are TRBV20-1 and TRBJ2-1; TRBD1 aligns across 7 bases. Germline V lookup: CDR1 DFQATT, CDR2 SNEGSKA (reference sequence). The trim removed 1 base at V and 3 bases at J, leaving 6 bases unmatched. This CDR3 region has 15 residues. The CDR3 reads CSARGTGVFYNEQFF. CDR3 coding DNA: TGCAGTGCTAGAGGTACAGGGGTATTCTACAATGAGCAGTTCTTC.

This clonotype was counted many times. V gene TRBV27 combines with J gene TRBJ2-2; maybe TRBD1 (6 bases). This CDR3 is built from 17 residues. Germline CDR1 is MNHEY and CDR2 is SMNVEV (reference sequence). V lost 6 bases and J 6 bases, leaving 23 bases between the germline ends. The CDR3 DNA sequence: TGTGCCAGCAGGGGGGTTGGGACACCATTTCTCTCCGGGGAGCTGTTTTTT. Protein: CASRGVGTPFLSGELFF.

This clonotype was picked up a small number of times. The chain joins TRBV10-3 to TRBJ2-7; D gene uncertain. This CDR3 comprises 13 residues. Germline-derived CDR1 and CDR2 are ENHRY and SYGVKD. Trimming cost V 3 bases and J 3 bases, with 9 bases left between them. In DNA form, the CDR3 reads TGTGCCATCAGTGAAAGAAGCAGCTACGAGCAGTACTTC. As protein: CAISERSSYEQYF.

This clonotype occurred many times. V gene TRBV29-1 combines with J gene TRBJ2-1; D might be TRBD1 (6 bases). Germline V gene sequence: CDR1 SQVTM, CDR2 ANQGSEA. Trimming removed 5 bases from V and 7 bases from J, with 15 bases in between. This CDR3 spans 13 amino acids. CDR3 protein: CSVRWWTANEQFF. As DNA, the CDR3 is TGCAGCGTTCGGTGGTGGACAGCTAATGAGCAGTTCTTC.

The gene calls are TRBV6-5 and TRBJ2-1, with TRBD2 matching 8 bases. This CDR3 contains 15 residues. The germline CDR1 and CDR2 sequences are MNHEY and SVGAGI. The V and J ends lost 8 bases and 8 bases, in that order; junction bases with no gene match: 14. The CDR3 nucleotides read TGTGCCAGCCAACGGAGCGGCGGGGGGTATGATGAGCAGTTCTTC. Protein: CASQRSGGGYDEQFF.

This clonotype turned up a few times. The CDR3 sequence is CSATVAGVDGTQYF. The CDR3 nucleotides read TGCAGTGCTACGGTAGCGGGGGTCGACGGGACCCAGTACTTC. The chain carries TRBV20-1 and TRBJ2-5, with TRBD2 matching 9 bases. J gave up 7 bases and V 4 bases, and 10 bases lay outside the gene matches. Germline lookup yields CDR1 DFQATT and CDR2 SNEGSKA (reference sequence). The CDR3 spans 14 residues.

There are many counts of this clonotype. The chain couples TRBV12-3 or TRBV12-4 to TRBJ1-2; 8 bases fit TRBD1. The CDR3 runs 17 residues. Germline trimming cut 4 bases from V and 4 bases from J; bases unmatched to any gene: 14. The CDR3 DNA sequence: TGTGCCAGCAGTTCCCCATTGACAGGGGACTCCTCCTATGGCTACACCTTC. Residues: CASSSPLTGDSSYGYTF.